A single sample is the source of the 32 T cell receptor beta chains below, sequenced in a study of monozygotic twins with inflammatory bowel disease. TCRdb reanalyzed the 5' RACE reads and collapses them to one entry per CDR3 protein, without DNA. The sample spans 110,000 to 150,000 distinct CDR3 sequences; the ten largest clones claim 0.95% to 1.5%. The sample consisted of blood. The receptors come from a human donor with ulcerative colitis or Crohn's disease, or a healthy co-twin of an affected twin (not recorded which).

The CDR3 here is CASSLVSGSDEQYF. The V call is TRBV5-1, the J call TRBJ2-7; TCRdb gives TRBD2 as the D gene, but with no DNA this cannot be confirmed. The CDR3 is 14 amino acids. Germline CDR1 and CDR2: SGHRS and YFSETQ.

The chain carries TRBV7-2 and TRBJ2-7; TCRdb lists TRBD2, though no DNA is available to test this call. The V gene's germline CDR1 is SGHTA and CDR2 FQGNSA. The CDR3 runs 18 residues. The CDR3 sequence: CASSQKLAGAIWSYEQYF.

CDR3 sequence: CASSFEEETQYF. The genes are TRBV7-2 and TRBJ2-5. There are 12 residues in the CDR3. Germline V gene lookup returns CDR1 SGHTA and CDR2 FQGNSA.

The V and J genes are TRBV7-9 and TRBJ2-1; the D call of TRBD1 rests on TCRdb alone, since no DNA is present to check it. This CDR3 has 15 amino acids. CDR1 is SEHNR, CDR2 FQNEAQ, per germline (reference sequence). The CDR3 sequence: CASSLPRTSQEEQFF. Full variable domain (remainder filled in from reference TRBV7-9 and TRBJ2-1): DTGVSQNPRHKITKRGQNVTFRCDPISEHNRLYWYRQTLGQGPEFLTYFQNEAQLEKSRLLSDRFSAERPKGSFSTLEIQRTEQGDSAMYLCASSLPRTSQEEQFFGPGTRLTVL.

This sequence joins TRBV11-2 and TRBJ2-7; TCRdb's D call of TRBD2 is untestable without DNA. From germline, CDR1 is SGHAT and CDR2 FQNNGV. The length of the CDR3 is 15 residues. The CDR3 sequence is CASSLVGPSNYEQYF.

The chain is built from TRBV7-9 and TRBJ2-6; the D gene TCRdb calls, TRBD2, cannot be checked with no DNA. This CDR3 is 17 amino acids long. In germline, CDR1 is SEHNR, CDR2 FQNEAQ (reference sequence). The CDR3 protein is CASSFGAGGSGANVLTF. The full variable domain, in which reference TRBV7-9 and TRBJ2-6 provide the parts outside the CDR3, is DTGVSQNPRHKITKRGQNVTFRCDPISEHNRLYWYRQTLGQGPEFLTYFQNEAQLEKSRLLSDRFSAERPKGSFSTLEIQRTEQGDSAMYLCASSFGAGGSGANVLTFGAGSRLTVL.

The CDR3: CASSHRLAAPYNEQFF. V gene TRBV4-3 combines with J gene TRBJ2-1; absent DNA, TCRdb's TRBD2 call cannot be checked. This CDR3 is 16 amino acids long. Germline V CDR1 and CDR2: LGHNA, YSLEER.

J is TRBJ1-4 and V is TRBV7-9; TCRdb gives TRBD1 as the D gene, but with no DNA this cannot be confirmed. This CDR3 region has 14 residues. The germline CDR1 and CDR2 sequences are SEHNR and FQNEAQ (reference sequence). The CDR3 sequence: CASSNGGADEKLFF.

V usage is TRBV7-2 and J usage is TRBJ2-2. The CDR3 is made up of 17 amino acids. The germline V gene encodes CDR1 SGHTA and CDR2 FQGNSA. CDR3 amino acids: CASSLRSRAPNTGELFF.

This rearrangement joins TRBV18 to TRBJ1-3. Germline V CDR1 and CDR2: KGHSH, LQKENI. This CDR3 is 15 amino acids long. The CDR3 spells CASSPWLSSGNTIYF.

The chain recombines TRBV5-6 with TRBJ1-2; the D call from TCRdb, TRBD1, cannot be confirmed without DNA. Germline lookup yields CDR1 SGHDT and CDR2 YYEEEE. This CDR3 spans 15 amino acids. The CDR3 loop is CASSPRTGDHYGYTF.

The gene calls are TRBV5-1 and TRBJ2-1; TCRdb proposes TRBD2, but this gene call is untestable without DNA. CDR3 length: 16 residues. The V gene's germline CDR1 is SGHRS and CDR2 YFSETQ. CDR3 loop: CASSLGLAGGPHEQFF.

The chain is built from TRBV11-2 and TRBJ1-4. Germline loops: CDR1 SGHAT, CDR2 FQNNGV. CDR3 length: 15 amino acids. The CDR3 reads CASSPTQISNEKLFF. Together with reference TRBV11-2 and TRBJ1-4, the CDR3 gives the full variable domain: EAGVAQSPRYKIIEKRQSVAFWCNPISGHATLYWYQQILGQGPKLLIQFQNNGVVDDSQLPKDRFSAERLKGVDSTLKIQPAKLEDSAVYLCASSPTQISNEKLFFGSGTQLSVL.

This chain joins TRBV5-1 and TRBJ2-2; there is no DNA to check the TCRdb D call of TRBD2. This CDR3 is built from 16 residues. Germline V gene sequence: CDR1 SGHRS, CDR2 YFSETQ. The CDR3 here is CASSLYLAGATGELFF.

This chain links TRBV20-1 with TRBJ1-1; there is no DNA to check the TCRdb D call of TRBD1. Germline CDR1 reads DFQATT; CDR2 reads SNEGSKA (reference sequence). This CDR3 is 14 amino acids long. CDR3 sequence: CSARTTQGVTEAFF.

The rearrangement uses TRBV5-1 and TRBJ2-3; the D call of TRBD1 rests on TCRdb alone, since no DNA is present to check it. The CDR3 totals 15 residues. Germline V gene lookup returns CDR1 SGHRS and CDR2 YFSETQ. CDR3 amino acids: CASSLERGVADTQYF.

The chain links TRBV7-9 to TRBJ1-5; the D gene TCRdb calls, TRBD1, cannot be checked with no DNA. This CDR3 contains 16 residues. Germline CDR1 and CDR2: SEHNR and FQNEAQ (reference sequence). The CDR3 spells CASSSRDSNSNQPQHF.

The chain combines TRBV29-1 with TRBJ2-1; TCRdb reports TRBD1, a call that lacks DNA to check it against. Germline CDR1 reads SQVTM; CDR2 reads ANQGSEA. CDR3 length: 14 amino acids. CDR3 residues: CSVSGQGAPNEQFF.

This chain connects TRBV5-1 to TRBJ2-3. The CDR3 is 14 amino acids. The germline CDR1 and CDR2 sequences are SGHRS and YFSETQ. The CDR3 sequence: CASSLNSGTDTQYF.

V is TRBV6-1 and J is TRBJ2-7; no DNA is available, so the TRBD2 call from TCRdb remains unchecked. The germline V gene has CDR1 MNHNS and CDR2 SASEGT. This CDR3 has 16 amino acids. The CDR3 reads CASSSPGLPDGYEQYF.

This chain connects TRBV25-1 to TRBJ1-2. There are 13 residues in the CDR3. The germline CDR1 and CDR2 sequences are MGHDK and SYGVNS. CDR3 region: CASSEGVGHGYTF.

The chain combines TRBV5-1 with TRBJ2-7; TCRdb names TRBD1, which stays unverified in the absence of DNA. The CDR3 runs 18 residues. CDR1 SGHRS and CDR2 YFSETQ come from the germline V gene. The CDR3 is CASSLWGARDIGTYEQYF. Full variable domain (missing parts from reference TRBV5-1 and TRBJ2-7): KAGVTQTPRYLIKTRGQQVTLSCSPISGHRSVSWYQQTPGQGLQFLFEYFSETQRNKGNFPGRFSGRQFSNSRSEMNVSTLELGDSALYLCASSLWGARDIGTYEQYFGPGTRLTVT.

The chain uses TRBV7-6 and TRBJ1-3. This CDR3 has 17 amino acids. Germline CDR1 and CDR2: SGHVS and FNYEAQ. This CDR3 reads CASSLGPPRGTGNTIYF.

The rearrangement links TRBV6-4 to TRBJ2-1. Germline CDR1 and CDR2: MRHNA and SNTAGT. CDR3 size: 16 residues. CDR3 sequence reads: CASSDIAGSSYNEQFF.

The rearrangement uses TRBV7-9 and TRBJ1-1; the D gene TCRdb calls, TRBD1, cannot be checked with no DNA. Looked up from germline, CDR1 is SEHNR and CDR2 is FQNEAQ (reference sequence). CDR3 size: 16 residues. The CDR3 loop is CASSLGTGGVSTEAFF.

V and J are TRBV4-1 and TRBJ1-1; without DNA, the TCRdb call of TRBD1 cannot be checked. The CDR3 extends over 14 amino acids. Germline values: CDR1 MGHRA, CDR2 YSYEKL. CDR3 amino acids: CATRSGGGLSEAFF.

The chain has TRBV5-4 and TRBJ1-2. The CDR3 is 14 residues long. Germline CDR1 SGHNT, CDR2 YYREEE (reference sequence). The chain's CDR3 is CASSLEVGGYGYTF.

CDR3: CASSPLIGAGETDTQYF. The chain carries TRBV12-3 or TRBV12-4 and TRBJ2-3; TCRdb names TRBD2, which stays unverified in the absence of DNA. The CDR3 contains 17 residues.

This chain joins TRBV12-3 or TRBV12-4 and TRBJ2-1; the TRBD1 assignment by TCRdb is unverifiable without DNA. This CDR3 region has 16 residues. The CDR3: CASRSDSPWPLNEQFF.

This chain connects TRBV19 to TRBJ1-5. In germline, CDR1 is LNHDA, CDR2 SQIVND (reference sequence). The CDR3 consists of 15 residues. CDR3 sequence: CASSMGGAGNQPQHF.

The chain is built from TRBV27 and TRBJ2-2. CDR1 is MNHEY and CDR2 is SMNVEV in the germline V gene (reference sequence). The CDR3 loop spans 16 amino acids. CDR3 region: CASSSSSRRYTGELFF.

This chain's CDR3 is CASSYPTGIKPYEQYF. The chain is built from TRBV6-5 and TRBJ2-7; the D gene TCRdb calls, TRBD1, cannot be checked with no DNA. The V gene's germline CDR1 is MNHEY and CDR2 SVGAGI. This CDR3 has 16 amino acids.